What follows are 14 T cell receptor beta chains derived from one specimen sequenced in a study of blood T cell repertoires in COVID-19. Assay used: immunoSEQ multiplex PCR; TCRdb lists only in-frame clones, some missing. The sample comprises about 57,000 clones, 82% of which are singletons, and more than 8% rests with the top ten. Source material: peripheral blood. The receptors shown here come from a woman older than 75 with acute or convalescent COVID-19.

The CDR3 bases are TGTGCCAGTAGTAGAGATGCGGGACCGGGGGGCTATGGCTACACCTTC. Its translation: CASSRDAGPGGYGYTF. The chain has TRBV19 and TRBJ1-2, with D perhaps matching TRBD1 (5 bases). The germline gives CDR1 LNHDA, CDR2 SQIVND (reference sequence). V was pared by 4 bases and J by 4 bases, with 19 bases between. The CDR3 runs 16 residues.

This clone occurred once. The J gene is TRBJ1-5, the V gene TRBV2; D call uncertain. Trimming cost V 3 bases and J 4 bases, with 10 bases left between them. The CDR3 contains 14 residues. Germline CDR1 is SNHLY and CDR2 is FYNNEI. The CDR3 nucleotides are TGTGCCAGCAGTGAGTCCTCTTTGAATCAGCCCCAGCATTTT. Translating it yields CASSESSLNQPQHF.

The chain is built from TRBV10-1 and TRBJ2-2, with a possible D match to TRBD2 (5 bases). The CDR3 has 13 amino acids. The ends were cut back, 6 bases at V and 1 base at J, with 6 bases in the middle. Germline loops: CDR1 WNHNN, CDR2 SYGVQD (reference sequence). This chain's CDR3 is CASRRENTGELFF. The CDR3 coding sequence is TGCGCCAGCAGGAGGGAGAACACCGGGGAGCTGTTTTTT.

This clone was seen only a few times. The junction shows a germline mismatch at one end, possibly a read error. The rearrangement uses TRBV2 and TRBJ2-2; 7 bases fit TRBD1. Per germline, CDR1 SNHLY and CDR2 FYNNEI. This CDR3 comprises 15 residues. CDR3 nucleotides: TGTGCCAGCAGGGAAGACAGGGTCAACACCGGGGAGCTGTTTTTT. This translates into CASREDRVNTGELFF.

The CDR3 region is CSVRIPGTGTDTQYF. The CDR3 DNA sequence: TGCAGCGTTCGCATTCCCGGGACAGGCACAGATACGCAGTATTTT. This chain connects TRBV29-1 to TRBJ2-3; 7 bases agree with TRBD1. The V gene end was trimmed by 5 bases and the J gene end by 1 base; junction bases not matched to a gene: 9. Germline assignment: CDR1 SQVTM and CDR2 ANQGSEA. CDR3 length: 15 amino acids.

This chain links TRBV11-2 with TRBJ2-2; 9 bases align to TRBD2. CDR1 SGHAT and CDR2 FQNNGV come from the germline V gene. The CDR3 has 19 residues. Trimming removed 0 bases from V and 5 bases from J; junction bases left unmatched: 13. CDR3 sequence: CASSLDFRVTSGPTGELFF. The DNA for the CDR3 is TGTGCCAGCAGCTTAGATTTTAGGGTCACTAGCGGGCCGACCGGGGAGCTGTTTTTT.

The chain is built from TRBV14 and TRBJ2-1; tentative D call: TRBD1 (5 bases). Germline loops: CDR1 SGHDN, CDR2 FVKESK. The CDR3 totals 13 residues. Deletions cut 1 base from V and 7 bases from J, with 8 bases between. The DNA of the CDR3 is TGTGCCAGCAGCCAAGTAAGGGGAAATGAGCAGTTCTTC. Translation: CASSQVRGNEQFF.

This clone turned up a few times. This chain links TRBV10-2 with TRBJ2-7; the D gene is possibly TRBD2 (5 bases). Trimming removed 6 bases at V and 1 base at J, with 13 bases between. Germline loops: CDR1 WSHSY, CDR2 SAAADI. The CDR3 has 14 amino acids. The CDR3 protein is CASRSGQRSYEQYF. As DNA, the CDR3 is TGCGCCAGCAGGTCCGGTCAGCGGTCCTACGAGCAGTACTTC.

The chain links TRBV11-2 to TRBJ1-1; TRBD1 matches at 7 bases. The V segment lost 5 bases and the J segment 4 bases; nucleotides outside the gene matches: 7. Germline CDR1 and CDR2: SGHAT and FQNNGV. The CDR3 consists of 14 residues. The CDR3 reads CASSPNQGVTEAFF. Here the CDR3 DNA reads TGTGCCAGCAGCCCCAACCAGGGGGTCACTGAAGCTTTCTTT.

The chain couples TRBV7-7 to TRBJ2-2, with a possible D match to TRBD1 (6 bases). V shed 2 bases and J shed 0 bases, with 13 bases lying between them. The CDR3 is made up of 17 amino acids. Germline CDR1 SSHAT, CDR2 FNYEAQ (reference sequence). In DNA, the CDR3 is TGTGCCAGCAGCTTAAATCTTCCAGGGGCGAACACCGGGGAGCTGTTTTTT. Its protein is CASSLNLPGANTGELFF.

The chain links TRBV5-1 to TRBJ2-5; D not resolved. Germline V CDR1 and CDR2: SGHRS, YFSETQ. CDR3 length: 13 amino acids. Trimming removed 5 bases from V and 2 bases from J, with 10 bases in between. CDR3 nucleotides: TGCGCCAGCAGGGTAACGCGGCAAGAGACCCAGTACTTC. Protein: CASRVTRQETQYF.

V is TRBV24-1 and J is TRBJ2-1, with D possibly matching TRBD2 (6 bases). This CDR3 has 16 residues. V was pared by 4 bases and J by 8 bases, with 20 bases between. Germline-derived CDR1 and CDR2 are KGHDR and SFDVKD. The CDR3 sequence is CATSEGGSGLSDEQFF. DNA for the CDR3: TGTGCCACCAGTGAAGGAGGGTCAGGGCTATCGGATGAGCAGTTCTTC.

The V call is TRBV19, the J call TRBJ2-2; the match to TRBD2 covers 12 bases. The CDR3 totals 17 residues. The trim removed 5 bases at V and 3 bases at J, leaving 7 bases unmatched. The germline gives CDR1 LNHDA, CDR2 SQIVND (reference sequence). The CDR3 DNA sequence: TGTGCCAGTAGTCCCAGACTAGCGGGAGTGGACACCGGGGAGCTGTTTTTT. Its translation: CASSPRLAGVDTGELFF.

The V call is TRBV19, the J call TRBJ1-5; TRBD1 aligns across 10 bases. The CDR3 is 17 amino acids. V dropped 7 bases and J dropped 2; count of bases not matched to a gene: 11. CDR1 LNHDA and CDR2 SQIVND come from the germline V gene (reference sequence). CDR3 sequence (DNA): TGTGCCAGTATTTCACCCCAGGGGACAGGGGGCAATCAGCCCCAGCATTTT. The encoded protein is CASISPQGTGGNQPQHF.